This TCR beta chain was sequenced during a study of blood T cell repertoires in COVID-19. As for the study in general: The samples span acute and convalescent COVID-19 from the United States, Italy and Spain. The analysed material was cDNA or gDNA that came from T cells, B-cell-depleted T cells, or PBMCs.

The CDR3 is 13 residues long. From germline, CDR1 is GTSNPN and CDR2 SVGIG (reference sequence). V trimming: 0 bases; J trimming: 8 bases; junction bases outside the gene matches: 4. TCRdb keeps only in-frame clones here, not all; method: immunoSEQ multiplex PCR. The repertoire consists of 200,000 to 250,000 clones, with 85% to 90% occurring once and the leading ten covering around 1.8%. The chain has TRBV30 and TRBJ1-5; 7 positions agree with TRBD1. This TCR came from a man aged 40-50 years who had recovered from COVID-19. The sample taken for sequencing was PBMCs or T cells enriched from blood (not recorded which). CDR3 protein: CAWSVQGFEPQHF. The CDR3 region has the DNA TGTGCCTGGAGTGTACAGGGGTTTGAGCCCCAGCATTTT. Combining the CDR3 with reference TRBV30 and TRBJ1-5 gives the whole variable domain SQTIHQWPATLVQPVGSPLSLECTVEGTSNPNLYWYRQAAGRGLQLLFYSVGIGQISSEVPQNLSASRPQDRQFILSSKKLLLSDSGFYLCAWSVQGFEPQHFGDGTRLSIL.